What follows describes a single T cell receptor beta chain. The antigen remains unidentified. This entry is derived from a study of naive and memory T cell subsets. The beta constant-region primer was an equimolar mix of two oligonucleotides covering TRBC1 and TRBC2. A 12-nucleotide UMI and the SP2 primer were added to the cDNA 3' end by oligonucleotide ligation. Ligated cDNA was amplified by four rounds of PCR with nested alpha and beta constant-region primers and SP2. One entry per CDR3 protein, called by TCRdb with MiXCR from the UMI-ligation and nested PCR reads. The sample lists around 160,000 distinct CDR3 sequences, about a sixth occurring once. Trimming took off 2 bases at V and 1 base at J, with 5 bases between the two ends. CDR3 length: 13 residues. Germline CDR1 is KGHSH and CDR2 is LQKENI. Regarding the study as a whole: Naive and memory repertoire findings lacked a ground truth for validation. Especially in CD8 cells, naive repertoires contained a few larger clonotypes, possibly CD45RA-re-expressing memory cells.

The V gene is TRBV18, the J gene TRBJ2-5, with D uncertain. The clonotype originates from a human donor in good health. Source material: naive CD4+ T cells from blood. The chain's CDR3 is CASSPGIQETQYF. The DNA of the CDR3 is TGTGCCAGCTCACCAGGGATCCAAGAGACCCAGTACTTC. The variable domain in full, completed from reference TRBV18 and TRBJ2-5, reads NAGVMQNPRHLVRRRGQEARLRCSPMKGHSHVYWYRQLPEEGLKFMVYLQKENIIDESGMPKERFSAEFPKEGPSILRIQQVVRGDSAAYFCASSPGIQETQYFGPGTRLLVL.